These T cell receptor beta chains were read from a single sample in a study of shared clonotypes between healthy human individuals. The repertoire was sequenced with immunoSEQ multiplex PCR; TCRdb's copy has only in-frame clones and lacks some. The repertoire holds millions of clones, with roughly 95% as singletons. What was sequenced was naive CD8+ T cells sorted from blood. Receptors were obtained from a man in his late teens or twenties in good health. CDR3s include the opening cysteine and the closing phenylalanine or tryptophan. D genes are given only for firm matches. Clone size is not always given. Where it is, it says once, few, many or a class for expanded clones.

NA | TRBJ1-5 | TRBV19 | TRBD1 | TGTGCCAGTACCCCCACAGGGGCAGGCAATCAGCCCCAGCATTTT | CASTPTGAGNQPQHF
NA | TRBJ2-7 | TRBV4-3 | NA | TGCGCCAGCAGCCAAGACCGGGGGCCTCGGTATGAGCAGTACTTC | CASSQDRGPRYEQYF
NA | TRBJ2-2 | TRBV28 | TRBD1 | TGTGCCAGCAGTTTATCACAGGGGGGAGGCGGGGAGCTGTTTTTT | CASSLSQGGGGELFF
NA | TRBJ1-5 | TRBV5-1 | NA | TGCGCCAGCAGCTTGGTACCCCATCAGCCCCAGCATTTT | CASSLVPHQPQHF
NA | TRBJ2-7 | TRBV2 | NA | TGTGCCAGCAGTGTTGGGCGGGGAAGCTCCTACGAGCAGTACTTC | CASSVGRGSSYEQYF
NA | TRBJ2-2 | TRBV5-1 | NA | TGCGCCACCCGGAGGGGCGGCGGGGAGCTGTTTTTT | CATRRGGGELFF
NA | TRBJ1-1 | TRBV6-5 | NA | TGTGCCGGCAGACCTACAACAGAGAACACTGAAGCTTTCTTT | CAGRPTTENTEAFF
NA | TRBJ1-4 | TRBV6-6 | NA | TGTGCCAGCAGTTACTCGATATCCCTTGAGCTGTTTTTT | CASSYSISLELFF
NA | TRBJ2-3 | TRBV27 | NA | TGTGCCAGCAGTCCCCGGGCGGGGTACGGGACAGATACGCAGTATTTT | CASSPRAGYGTDTQYF
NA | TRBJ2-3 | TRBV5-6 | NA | TGTGCCAGCAGTTTGGTCACAGATACGCAGTATTTT | CASSLVTDTQYF
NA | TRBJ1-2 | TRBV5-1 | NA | TGCGCCAGCAGCTCTCCGGGACACTTGGAAGGCTACACCTTC | CASSSPGHLEGYTF
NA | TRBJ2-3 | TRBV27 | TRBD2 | TGTGCCAGCAGTATGACTAGCGGGGGAACAGATACGCAGTATTTT | CASSMTSGGTDTQYF
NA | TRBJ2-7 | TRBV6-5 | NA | TGTGCCACCGAAACAGGAGACTACGAGCAGTACTTC | CATETGDYEQYF
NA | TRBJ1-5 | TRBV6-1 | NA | TGTGCCAGCAGTGAAACCCTGAGTTACAATCAGCCCCAGCATTTT | CASSETLSYNQPQHF
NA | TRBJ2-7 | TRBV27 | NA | TGTGCCAGCAGACTAGGTTCAGGGCTTTACTACGAGCAGTACTTC | CASRLGSGLYYEQYF
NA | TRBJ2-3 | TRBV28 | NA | TGTGCCAGCAGTTCGCCCCCGGGAGCTGATACGCAGTATTTT | CASSSPPGADTQYF
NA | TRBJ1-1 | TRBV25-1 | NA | TGTGCCAGCAGTGGCCCGGGTTGGGGGGGAAATGCTGAAGCTTTCTTT | CASSGPGWGGNAEAFF
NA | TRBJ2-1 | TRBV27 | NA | TGTGCCAGCAGTTTATCGACTCTCAACGATGAGCAGTTCTTC | CASSLSTLNDEQFF
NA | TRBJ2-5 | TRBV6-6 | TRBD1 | TGTGCCAGCAGCCTCGGACAGGGGCGGGGAGAGACCCAGTACTTC | CASSLGQGRGETQYF
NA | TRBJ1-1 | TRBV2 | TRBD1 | TGTGCCAGCAGTGATCCCTCAGGGGGGGGGAACACTGAAGCTTTCTTT | CASSDPSGGGNTEAFF
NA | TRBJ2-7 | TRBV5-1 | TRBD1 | TGCGCCAGCAGCAAAGGGACAGGTACTGTGTACGAGCAGTACTTC | CASSKGTGTVYEQYF
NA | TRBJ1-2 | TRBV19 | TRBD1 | TGTGCCAGTAGTCCTACAGGGGGCGCGCACTATGGCTACACCTTC | CASSPTGGAHYGYTF
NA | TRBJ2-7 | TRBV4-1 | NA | TGCGCCAGCAGCCCTACAGTTGCCTACGAGCAGTACTTC | CASSPTVAYEQYF
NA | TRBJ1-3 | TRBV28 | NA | TGTGCCAGCAGACTCGACAGGTCCTCTGGAAACACCATATATTTT | CASRLDRSSGNTIYF
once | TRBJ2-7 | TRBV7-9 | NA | TGTGCCAGCAGCTTAGCCGGGGAGAACGAGCAGTACTTC | CASSLAGENEQYF
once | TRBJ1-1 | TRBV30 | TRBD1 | TGTGCCTGGAGTCAGACAGGGGGCACTGAAGCTTTCTTT | CAWSQTGGTEAFF
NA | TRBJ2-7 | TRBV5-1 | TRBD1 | TGCGCCAGCAGCCAAGGGACAGGGTGGGGCGTGGAGCAGTACTTC | CASSQGTGWGVEQYF
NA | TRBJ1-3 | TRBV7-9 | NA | TGTGCCAGCAGCTCCGCGGGTCTCGCTGGAAACACCATATATTTT | CASSSAGLAGNTIYF
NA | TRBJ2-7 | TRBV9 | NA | TGTGCCAGCATAGACAGACCTCTAGAGCAGTACTTC | CASIDRPLEQYF
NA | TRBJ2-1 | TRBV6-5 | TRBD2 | TGTGCCACGGGACTAGCGGGAGCGAATGAGCAGTTCTTC | CATGLAGANEQFF
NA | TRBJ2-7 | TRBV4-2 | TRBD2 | TGTGCCAGCAGCCCCCACCCGGGGGAAGCGGGAGCCACCTACGAGCAGTACTTC | CASSPHPGEAGATYEQYF
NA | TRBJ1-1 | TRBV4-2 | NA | TGTGCCAGCAGCCCTGTAGGGGGGACGGACACTGAAGCTTTCTTT | CASSPVGGTDTEAFF
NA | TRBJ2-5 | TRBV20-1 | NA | TGCAGTGCTAGTCGCCCCGAGACCCAGTACTTC | CSASRPETQYF
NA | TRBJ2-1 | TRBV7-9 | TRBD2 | TGTGCCAGCAGCTTGACCAGCGGGGGTAATGAGCAGTTCTTC | CASSLTSGGNEQFF
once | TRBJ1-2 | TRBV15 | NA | TGTGCCACCAGCTGGGCAGGGGACTATGGCTACACCTTC | CATSWAGDYGYTF